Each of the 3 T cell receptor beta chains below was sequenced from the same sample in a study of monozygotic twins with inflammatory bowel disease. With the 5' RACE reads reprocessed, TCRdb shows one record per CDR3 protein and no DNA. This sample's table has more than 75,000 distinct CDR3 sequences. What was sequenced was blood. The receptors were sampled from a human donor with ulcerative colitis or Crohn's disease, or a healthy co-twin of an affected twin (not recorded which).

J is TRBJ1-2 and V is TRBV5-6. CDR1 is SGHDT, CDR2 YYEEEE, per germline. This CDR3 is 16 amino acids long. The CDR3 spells CASSQEVDSDFYGYTF.

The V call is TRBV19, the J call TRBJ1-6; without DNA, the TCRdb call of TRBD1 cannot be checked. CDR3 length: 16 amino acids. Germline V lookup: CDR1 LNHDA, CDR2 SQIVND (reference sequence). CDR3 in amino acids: CASSTRTGWDNSPLHF. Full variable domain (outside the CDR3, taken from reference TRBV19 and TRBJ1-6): DGGITQSPKYLFRKEGQNVTLSCEQNLNHDAMYWYRQDPGQGLRLIYYSQIVNDFQKGDIAEGYSVSREKKESFPLTVTSAQKNPTAFYLCASSTRTGWDNSPLHFGNGTRLTVT.

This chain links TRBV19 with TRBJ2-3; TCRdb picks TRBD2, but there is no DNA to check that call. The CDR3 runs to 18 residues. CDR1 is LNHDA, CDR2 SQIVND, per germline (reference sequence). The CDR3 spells CASRPGLAGGLWGDTQYF.